The 29 T cell receptor beta chains listed next were all sequenced from one sample in a study of T cell responses to AZD1222 COVID-19 vaccine. Clones were read by immunoSEQ multiplex PCR, and TCRdb kept only the in-frame ones, dropping some. The sample includes some 150,000 clones, almost 85% seen only once; the top ten take 6.5% to 8.5%. The sequenced sample was peripheral blood, obtained 28 days after the second dose of the MenACWY control vaccine. These receptor sequences come from an adult who received the MenACWY meningococcal vaccine as a control.

For this clone: A junction end diverges from the germline sequence, so it may reflect a read error. The chain carries TRBV2 and TRBJ1-4, with 8 bases identical to TRBD1. CDR1 and CDR2 from the germline V gene are SNHLY and FYNNEI. This CDR3 is built from 14 residues. The CDR3: CASSEALSVTGTGF. DNA for the CDR3: TGTGCCAGCAGTGAAGCATTAAGCGTGACAGGGACAGGTTTT. Filled out from reference TRBV2 and TRBJ1-4, the complete variable domain reads EPEVTQTPSHQVTQMGQEVILRCVPISNHLYFYWYRQILGQKVEFLVSFYNNEISEKSEIFDDQFSVERPDGSNFTLKIRSTKLEDSAMYFCASSEALSVTGTGFGSGTQLSVL.

The chain joins TRBV5-1 to TRBJ2-2; D may be TRBD1 (7 bases). CDR1 is SGHRS and CDR2 is YFSETQ in the germline V gene. The CDR3 has 15 amino acids. Between the trimmed V and J ends, which lost 4 bases and 6 bases, there was a span of 16 bases. The CDR3: CASSARGTSPGELFF. CDR3 nucleotide sequence: TGCGCCAGCAGCGCCAGGGGGACTTCGCCCGGGGAGCTGTTTTTT.

The rearrangement joins TRBV9 to TRBJ2-5; no reliable D call. This CDR3 has 12 amino acids. The V end lost 0 bases, the J end lost 5 bases, and 5 bases lay between the germline ends. Germline V lookup: CDR1 SGDLS, CDR2 YYNGEE. For the CDR3, the DNA is TGTGCCAGCAGCGTAGGTGTGGAGACCCAGTACTTC. It yields the protein CASSVGVETQYF.

In this sample, this clone turned up a few times. The chain has TRBV12-5 and TRBJ1-6; 11 bases line up with TRBD1. Germline V gene data show CDR1 as LGHNT and CDR2 as FRNRAP. The CDR3 covers 17 residues. V lost 5 bases, J lost 10 bases, and 13 bases stayed unmatched. Written as DNA, the CDR3 is TGTGCTAGTGGTGTAAACCGGGACAGGGGGTCGAGATCACCCCTCCACTTT. This encodes CASGVNRDRGSRSPLHF.

DNA for the CDR3: TGTGCCAGCAGTCCTGGGGACAGCCCCAATGAGCAGTTCTTC. Its translation is CASSPGDSPNEQFF. V is TRBV6-5 and J is TRBJ2-1; 7 bases fit TRBD1. Looked up from germline, CDR1 is MNHEY and CDR2 is SVGAGI. The CDR3 is made up of 14 amino acids. The V gene end was trimmed by 5 bases and the J gene end by 6 bases; junction bases not matched to a gene: 7.

The chain has TRBV5-1 and TRBJ2-7, with TRBD2 as a possible D gene (5 bases). The CDR3 is made up of 14 amino acids. Germline V gene lookup returns CDR1 SGHRS and CDR2 YFSETQ. With 2 bases removed from V and 0 bases from J, the gap between germline ends came to 9 bases. CDR3 in amino acids: CASSFITSSYEQYF. CDR3 sequence (DNA): TGCGCCAGCAGCTTTATTACTAGCTCCTACGAGCAGTACTTC.

In regard to this clone: The sample carries other DNA sequences with the same CDR3. The genes are TRBV11-2 and TRBJ2-5; tentatively, D is TRBD1 (5 bases). The CDR3 totals 14 residues. V was pared by 5 bases and J by 2 bases, with 12 bases between. Germline assignment: CDR1 SGHAT and CDR2 FQNNGV. CDR3 in DNA: TGTGCCAGCAGCCCGCAGGGATTTCAAGAGACCCAGTACTTC. Amino acid sequence: CASSPQGFQETQYF.

The chain combines TRBV20-1 with TRBJ1-3; D is uncertain. The CDR3 consists of 13 residues. The germline V and J ends were trimmed by 3 bases and 0 bases, with 6 bases remaining between them. The V gene's germline CDR1 is DFQATT and CDR2 SNEGSKA (reference sequence). The DNA of the CDR3 is TGCAGTGCTAGTCAGAGCTCTGGAAACACCATATATTTT. It translates to CSASQSSGNTIYF.

The chain joins TRBV9 to TRBJ2-3; 13 bases fit TRBD2. This CDR3 spans 14 amino acids. Germline V gene data show CDR1 as SGDLS and CDR2 as YYNGEE. J lost 9 bases, V lost 6 bases, and 7 bases had no gene match. Here the CDR3 reads CASNGGTSGTTQYF. The CDR3 bases are TGTGCCAGCAACGGGGGGACTAGCGGGACGACGCAGTATTTT. The complete variable domain, with remaining parts taken from reference TRBV9 and TRBJ2-3, reads DSGVTQTPKHLITATGQRVTLRCSPRSGDLSVYWYQQSLDQGLQFLIQYYNGEERAKGNILERFSAQQFPDLHSELNLSSLELGDSALYFCASNGGTSGTTQYFGPGTRLTVL.

The V gene is TRBV28, the J gene TRBJ2-5, with 9 bases that match TRBD2. The CDR3 is 15 residues long. Trimming cost V 6 bases and J 5 bases; bases outside gene matches: 10. Germline assignment: CDR1 MDHEN and CDR2 SYDVKM. CDR3 in DNA: TGTGCCAGCAGCCCCAGTGGGACTAGCTCGGAGACCCAGTACTTC. This translates into CASSPSGTSSETQYF. Looking up the rest from reference TRBV28 and TRBJ2-5 gives the full variable domain: DVKVTQSSRYLVKRTGEKVFLECVQDMDHENMFWYRQDPGLGLRLIYFSYDVKMKEKGDIPEGYSVSREKKERFSLILESASTNQTSMYLCASSPSGTSSETQYFGPGTRLLVL.

The table lists this clone with a count of one. The chain links TRBV6-1 to TRBJ1-1; TRBD1 agrees at 8 bases. V was clipped by 3 bases and J by 10 bases; unmatched bases: 7. The CDR3 runs 13 residues. CDR1 and CDR2 (germline): MNHNS, SASEGT. The CDR3 here is CASSEGQAARAFF. The CDR3 bases are TGTGCCAGCAGTGAGGGACAGGCGGCCAGAGCTTTCTTT.

The CDR3 DNA reads as TGTGCCACCAGTGATTTCGGCGGAAACCAAGAGACCCAGTACTTC. This translates into CATSDFGGNQETQYF. The V gene is TRBV24-1, the J gene TRBJ2-5; D call uncertain. The CDR3 sequence is 15 residues long. Trimming shortened V by 1 base and J by 0 bases, and 8 bases separated the two germline ends. Per the germline V gene, CDR1 is KGHDR and CDR2 is SFDVKD.

The rearrangement links TRBV9 to TRBJ1-1; 7 bases match TRBD1. The J segment lost 7 bases and the V segment lost 0 bases, leaving 12 bases of the junction unmatched. CDR1 is SGDLS, CDR2 YYNGEE, per germline. The CDR3 is 16 amino acids. The CDR3 nucleotides read TGTGCCAGCAGCGTAGCCCCGACAGGGACAGTAGGTGAAGCTTTCTTT. Translation gives CASSVAPTGTVGEAFF.

The V call is TRBV7-8, the J call TRBJ1-1; 7 bases are shared with TRBD1. This CDR3 has 17 amino acids. Germline V gene data show CDR1 as SGHVS and CDR2 as FQNEAQ. V lost 1 base to trimming and J lost 5 bases; unmatched junction nucleotides: 13. This chain's CDR3 is CASSLDQGEGLGTEAFF. In DNA form, the CDR3 reads TGTGCCAGCAGCTTAGATCAGGGGGAGGGGCTTGGGACTGAAGCTTTCTTT.

The J gene is TRBJ2-4, the V gene TRBV18; 8 bases are a match to TRBD1. V gave up 3 bases and J gave up 16 bases; unmatched junction bases: 5. This CDR3 has 11 amino acids. CDR1 and CDR2 from the germline V gene are KGHSH and LQKENI. The DNA for the CDR3 is TGTGCCAGCTCACCGGGGGGACAGGTTTACTTC. Translation gives CASSPGGQVYF.

V and J are TRBV6-1 and TRBJ2-3; D ambiguous. The V end lost 4 bases, the J end lost 0 bases, and 14 bases lay between the germline ends. Germline V CDR1 and CDR2: MNHNS, SASEGT. The CDR3 runs 16 residues. The CDR3 loop reads CASSVRVGPSTDTQYF. The CDR3 nucleotides read TGTGCCAGCAGTGTACGGGTCGGCCCTAGCACAGATACGCAGTATTTT.

The V and J genes are TRBV6-5 and TRBJ1-1; D gene ambiguous. Trimming cost V 0 bases and J 0 bases, with 5 bases left between them. The CDR3 has 14 amino acids. Germline lookup yields CDR1 MNHEY and CDR2 SVGAGI. The CDR3 DNA reads TGTGCCAGCAGTTACTCGGATCTGAACACTGAAGCTTTCTTT. It codes for CASSYSDLNTEAFF.

The chain employs TRBV6-2 or TRBV6-3 and TRBJ1-1, with unresolved D. CDR1 and CDR2 (germline): MNHEY, SVGEGT. The CDR3 is made up of 13 amino acids. V gave up 6 bases and J gave up 4 bases, with 12 bases separating them. The chain's CDR3 is CASSPQWGTEAFF. In DNA form, the CDR3 reads TGTGCCAGCAGCCCACAGTGGGGCACTGAAGCTTTCTTT.

V gene TRBV28 combines with J gene TRBJ1-2; D remains unclear. This CDR3 region has 14 residues. The V gene's germline CDR1 is MDHEN and CDR2 SYDVKM. The V end was cut by 3 bases, the J end by 6 bases, with 14 bases between. The CDR3 region has the DNA TGTGCCAGCAGTTTCTCTGGGCAGCTTGATGGCTACACCTTC. Translating it yields CASSFSGQLDGYTF.

The V call is TRBV7-2, the J call TRBJ2-7; D ambiguous. The CDR3 is 13 residues long. V dropped 5 bases and J dropped 3 bases, with 11 bases sitting between them. The germline gives CDR1 SGHTA, CDR2 FQGNSA. In DNA, the CDR3 is TGTGCCAGCAGCCGGCCAGGAATCTACGAGCAGTACTTC. Protein product: CASSRPGIYEQYF.

This rearrangement joins TRBV7-8 to TRBJ1-4; 11 nucleotides match TRBD1. V trimming: 5 bases; J trimming: 3 bases; junction bases outside the gene matches: 5. From germline, CDR1 is SGHVS and CDR2 FQNEAQ. The CDR3 sequence is 16 residues long. CDR3 sequence: CASSLGQGGSNEKLFF. The CDR3 nucleotides read TGTGCCAGCAGCCTGGGACAGGGGGGGTCTAATGAAAAACTGTTTTTT.

The J gene is TRBJ1-1, the V gene TRBV7-9; TRBD1 agrees at 8 bases. Germline V gene lookup returns CDR1 SEHNR and CDR2 FQNEAQ (reference sequence). V dropped 4 bases and J dropped 7; count of bases not matched to a gene: 5. The CDR3 is 13 amino acids. The CDR3 protein is CASSSQGAGEAFF. The CDR3 DNA reads as TGTGCCAGCAGCTCTCAGGGGGCCGGTGAAGCTTTCTTT. Filled out from reference TRBV7-9 and TRBJ1-1, the complete variable domain reads DTGVSQNPRHKITKRGQNVTFRCDPISEHNRLYWYRQTLGQGPEFLTYFQNEAQLEKSRLLSDRFSAERPKGSFSTLEIQRTEQGDSAMYLCASSSQGAGEAFFGQGTRLTVV.

The rearrangement links TRBV7-2 to TRBJ1-2, with 7 bases fitting TRBD1. The germline CDR1 and CDR2 sequences are SGHTA and FQGNSA. The CDR3 totals 16 residues. The junction had 7 bases not matched to a gene; V was cut back by 1 base and J by 2 bases. The CDR3 reads CASSLVGTDTNYGYTF. The CDR3 bases are TGTGCCAGCAGCTTAGTTGGGACAGATACCAACTATGGCTACACCTTC.

A word on this clone: The limits of the CDR3 on the DNA are not certain, so only TCRdb's listed CDR3 is given. This chain uses TRBV29-1 with TRBJ2-1; the table's D call TRBD2 went unverified against the DNA. From its first to its last residue, the CDR3 has 14 amino acids. Germline CDR1 is SQVTM and CDR2 is ANQGSEA. The CDR3 loop is CSVLIVGPGDEQFF.

V and J are TRBV5-1 and TRBJ1-1, with TRBD1 as a possible D gene (5 bases). The CDR3 runs 16 residues. Germline CDR1 reads SGHRS; CDR2 reads YFSETQ. V lost 4 bases to trimming and J lost 3 bases, with 19 bases between them. In DNA, the CDR3 is TGCGCCAGCAGCCAGGGCGGAGGGGTAAGGGACACTGAAGCTTTCTTT. Translating it yields CASSQGGGVRDTEAFF.

V and J are TRBV6-5 and TRBJ1-2; no clear D gene. The V gene lost 6 bases and the J gene lost 7 bases, with 12 bases spanning the gap. The CDR3 loop spans 12 amino acids. Germline CDR1 and CDR2: MNHEY and SVGAGI. The CDR3 region is CASRQSVAGYTF. DNA of the CDR3: TGTGCCAGCAGACAATCTGTTGCTGGCTACACCTTC.

CDR3 sequence (DNA): TGCGCCAGCAGAAGCCAGGGGAGCTACGAGCAGTACTTC. Translated, it gives CASRSQGSYEQYF. The V gene is TRBV10-2, the J gene TRBJ2-7, with TRBD1 as a possible D gene (6 bases). Deletions cut 6 bases from V and 3 bases from J, with 12 bases between. Germline CDR1 WSHSY, CDR2 SAAADI. The CDR3 totals 13 residues.

The rearrangement links TRBV6-5 to TRBJ2-7; the match to TRBD2 covers 12 bases. The germline V gene has CDR1 MNHEY and CDR2 SVGAGI. CDR3 length equals 15 residues. V was pared by 5 bases and J by 6 bases, with 8 bases of the junction left unmatched. CDR3: CASSRRRLAGAEQYF. The CDR3 coding sequence is TGTGCCAGCAGTCGAAGGCGACTAGCGGGAGCCGAGCAGTACTTC.

J is TRBJ2-7 and V is TRBV5-4; D possibly uses TRBD1 or TRBD2 (5 bases each). This CDR3 comprises 13 residues. CDR1 and CDR2 (germline): SGHNT, YYREEE (reference sequence). Trimming stripped 4 bases from V and 4 bases from J, with 12 bases between. The CDR3 region has the DNA TGTGCCAGCAGCCACGGGGCCTCGTACGAGCAGTACGTC. Translation: CASSHGASYEQYV.